This T cell receptor beta chain was profiled in a study of beta chain features in type 1 diabetes. On the study more broadly: All of the samples together had around 110,000,000 sorted cells examined. Points from the study as a whole: Relative to healthy donors, patients appeared to have naive, central memory and Treg TCRB repertoires that were more similar. Moderate yet significant TCRB CDR3 shortening was seen in Type 1 diabetes patients in all four CD4+ subsets.

A few counts support this clone. What it binds is not known. Central memory, naive, regulatory and stem cell-like memory CD4+ cells were sorted by CD45RO/CCR7/CD25/CD127/CD95/CD27. Sorted populations all had greater than 95% purity. Germline CDR1 reads SGHTA; CDR2 reads FQGNSA. The V end lost 5 bases, the J end lost 3 bases, and 17 bases lay between the germline ends. This CDR3 spans 15 amino acids. The authors reverse transcribed all of the isolated RNA, so sequencing captured expressed TCRB transcripts. Profiling relied on immunoSEQ multiplex PCR, and the TCRdb table lists in-frame clones only, not all of them. This table has about 400,000 clones, approximately 12% appearing once.

The chain carries TRBV7-2 and TRBJ2-7; TRBD2 is a possible D gene (6 bases). Sequencing was carried out using naive CD4+ T cells from blood. The sequence derives from a woman aged 18-29 years with type 1 diabetes. Here the CDR3 reads CASSTSSGLLYEQYF. The CDR3 nucleotides read TGTGCCAGCAGCACTTCGTCGGGACTCCTCTACGAGCAGTACTTC.